The TCR beta chain described here comes from a study of cytomegalovirus exposure and HLA in healthy donors. The wider study: Across 350 to 500 genotyped donors, around 80% landed in the Caucasian-associated ancestry cluster. Findings of the study overall: Fewer N-insertions (relative to the approximately 670-donor mean) were reportedly seen in an Asian-associated ancestry cluster in a later analysis.

The PCR ran on 60 Vbeta and 13 Jbeta primers. Data came from immunoSEQ multiplex PCR; TCRdb stores just in-frame clones and leaves some out. Here the sample spans approximately 110,000 clones, 77% being singletons. As concerns this clone: Its antigen is undetermined.

The CDR3 loop spans 12 amino acids. Germline CDR1 is MNHEY and CDR2 is SVGAGI. Between the trimmed V and J ends, which lost 8 bases and 4 bases, there was a span of 11 bases. The TCR was taken from a woman between 40 and 55 years old in good health and CMV-seropositive. Sequencing used PBMCs. The chain joins TRBV6-5 to TRBJ1-2; D perhaps matches TRBD1 (5 bases). CDR3 in DNA: TGTGCCAGCGCCCGGGGGGGCTATGGCTACACCTTC. Translating gives CASARGGYGYTF.